This entry lists 15 T cell receptor beta chains sequenced from one sample in a study of T-cell memory formation after mild COVID-19. A single record per CDR3 protein comes from TCRdb applying MiXCR to the 5' RACE reads. The data contain 250,000 to 300,000 distinct CDR3 sequences, more than 15% of them singletons. The sample comprised PBMCs or a T cell subset sorted from them (not recorded which). These receptor sequences come from a man aged 18 to 30 who had mild COVID-19 (a few samples of this study predate the infection). Cell type and time point are not known.

The rearrangement uses TRBV18 and TRBJ2-2; D is unclear. Germline V gives CDR1 KGHSH, CDR2 LQKENI. This CDR3 has 18 amino acids. V lost 3 bases, J lost 3 bases, and 20 bases lay in between. The CDR3 here is CASSPSRPRPGHTGELFF. In DNA, the CDR3 is TGTGCCAGCTCACCGAGTCGCCCAAGGCCGGGCCACACCGGGGAGCTGTTTTTT.

The table lists this clonotype with many counts. V is TRBV18 and J is TRBJ1-2; D unresolved. The germline V gene encodes CDR1 KGHSH and CDR2 LQKENI. This CDR3 has 13 residues. V was shortened by 2 bases and J by 6 bases, with 10 bases between the two germline ends. CDR3 protein: CASSPDGLDGYTF. The CDR3, as DNA: TGTGCCAGCTCACCAGACGGGCTGGATGGCTACACCTTC.

This clonotype was counted a few times. The chain uses TRBV11-2 and TRBJ2-5; TRBD1 is a possible D gene (5 bases). The CDR3 runs to 13 residues. The V end lost 3 bases, the J end lost 3 bases, and 8 bases lay between the germline ends. From germline, CDR1 is SGHAT and CDR2 FQNNGV. CDR3 DNA sequence: TGTGCCAGCAGCTTTGAGACAGAAGAGACCCAGTACTTC. Amino acids: CASSFETEETQYF.

This clonotype was seen more than once but under ten times. The gene calls are TRBV4-3 and TRBJ2-2; D unclear. From germline, CDR1 is LGHNA and CDR2 YSLEER. The CDR3 sequence is 17 residues long. V lost 0 bases, J lost 0 bases, and 11 bases lay in between. The CDR3 DNA reads TGCGCCAGCAGCCAAGAGGGGTCATACCCGAACACCGGGGAGCTGTTTTTT. This translates into CASSQEGSYPNTGELFF.

The chain combines TRBV7-2 with TRBJ2-7; D possibly uses TRBD1 or TRBD2 (6 bases each). The CDR3 loop spans 14 amino acids. Germline V lookup: CDR1 SGHTA, CDR2 FQGNSA. Trimming left V 7 bases short and J 3 bases short, with 16 bases between. The CDR3 coding sequence is TGTGCCAGCAATTCGGGGGCCATGCGCTACGAGCAGTACTTC. It codes for CASNSGAMRYEQYF.

This clonotype was found a few times. The chain couples TRBV12-5 to TRBJ2-7, with D uncertain. CDR1 and CDR2 from the germline V gene are LGHNT and FRNRAP. The germline V and J ends were trimmed by 6 bases and 3 bases, with 15 bases remaining between them. This CDR3 is 14 amino acids long. As DNA, the CDR3 is TGTGCTAGTGGCAGTACTACAAGTTTCTACGAGCAGTACTTC. It codes for CASGSTTSFYEQYF. Together with reference TRBV12-5 and TRBJ2-7, the CDR3 gives the full variable domain: DARVTQTPRHKVTEMGQEVTMRCQPILGHNTVFWYRQTMMQGLELLAYFRNRAPLDDSGMPKDRFSAEMPDATLATLKIQPSEPRDSAVYFCASGSTTSFYEQYFGPGTRLTVT.

This clonotype was counted a few times. V gene TRBV20-1 combines with J gene TRBJ2-1, with 12 positions matching TRBD2. The V and J ends lost 1 base and 7 bases, in that order; junction bases with no gene match: 17. Germline CDR1 is DFQATT and CDR2 is SNEGSKA (reference sequence). The CDR3 spans 19 residues. The CDR3 sequence: CSARGALGALAGGFNEQFF. The CDR3 nucleotides read TGCAGTGCTAGAGGGGCCCTTGGGGCACTAGCGGGGGGTTTTAATGAGCAGTTCTTC.

The table lists this clonotype with many counts. The CDR3 coding sequence is TGCGCCAGCAGCCCCTACGGAGATACGCAGTATTTT. Translating gives CASSPYGDTQYF. The V and J genes are TRBV4-1 and TRBJ2-3; D call uncertain. This CDR3 is built from 12 residues. The germline V gene has CDR1 MGHRA and CDR2 YSYEKL. The germline V and J ends were trimmed by 4 bases and 5 bases, with 7 bases remaining between them.

This clonotype occurred many times. The chain combines TRBV7-9 with TRBJ2-7, with 8 positions matching TRBD1. CDR3 length equals 13 residues. Germline V gene data show CDR1 as SEHNR and CDR2 as FQNEAQ (reference sequence). The V and J ends lost 6 bases and 3 bases, in that order; junction bases with no gene match: 4. DNA for the CDR3: TGTGCCAGCAGGGACAGGGCAAGCTACGAGCAGTACTTC. It codes for CASRDRASYEQYF.

The chain carries TRBV7-8 and TRBJ1-1, with D hard to call. This CDR3 region has 12 residues. CDR1 SGHVS and CDR2 FQNEAQ come from the germline V gene. Trimming cost V 0 bases and J 10 bases, with 9 bases left between them. The chain's CDR3 is CASSLAEGTAFF. CDR3 bases: TGTGCCAGCAGCTTAGCGGAGGGTACAGCTTTCTTT.

This clonotype appeared a few times. The V gene is TRBV7-9, the J gene TRBJ2-3; 9 nucleotides line up with TRBD2. With V trimmed by 6 bases and J by 2 bases, 9 bases remained unmatched. Germline V gene data show CDR1 as SEHNR and CDR2 as FQNEAQ (reference sequence). This CDR3 contains 16 residues. CDR3 amino acids: CASRSSSGSITDTQYF. The DNA for the CDR3 is TGTGCCAGCAGGTCGAGTAGCGGGAGCATCACAGATACGCAGTATTTT.

This clonotype was seen more than once but under ten times. The V call is TRBV7-2, the J call TRBJ1-6; 7 bases map to TRBD1. Looked up from germline, CDR1 is SGHTA and CDR2 is FQGNSA. Trimming at V came to 5 bases and at J to 5 bases, leaving 3 bases not matched to a gene. This CDR3 region has 14 residues. CDR3 region: CASSQGQHNSPLHF. The CDR3 DNA follows: TGTGCCAGCAGCCAGGGACAGCATAATTCACCCCTCCACTTT. Using reference TRBV7-2 and TRBJ1-6 for the parts outside the CDR3, the full variable domain is GAGVSQSPSNKVTEKGKDVELRCDPISGHTALYWYRQSLGQGLEFLIYFQGNSAPDKSGLPSDRFSAERTGGSVSTLTIQRTQQEDSAVYLCASSQGQHNSPLHFGNGTRLTVT.

This chain links TRBV25-1 with TRBJ2-6, with D tentatively TRBD1 or TRBD2 (5 bases each). Trimming took off 3 bases at V and 5 bases at J, with 11 bases between the two ends. Germline CDR1 is MGHDK and CDR2 is SYGVNS. The CDR3 contains 15 residues. The CDR3 protein is CASSDGRGRANVLTF. For the CDR3, the DNA is TGTGCCAGCAGTGACGGACGGGGCCGGGCCAACGTCCTGACTTTC.

V usage is TRBV7-6 and J usage is TRBJ2-3, with 8 bases aligning to TRBD1. V shed 5 bases and J 0 bases; nucleotides not matched to a gene: 7. Per germline, CDR1 SGHVS and CDR2 FNYEAQ. The CDR3 loop spans 16 amino acids. The CDR3 coding sequence is TGTGCCAGCAGCATGTACAGGGGGATAAGCACAGATACGCAGTATTTT. Its translation: CASSMYRGISTDTQYF. The entire variable domain, with the rest obtained from reference TRBV7-6 and TRBJ2-3, is as follows: GAGVSQSPRYKVTKRGQDVALRCDPISGHVSLYWYRQALGQGPEFLTYFNYEAQQDKSGLPNDRFSAERPEGSISTLTIQRTEQRDSAMYRCASSMYRGISTDTQYFGPGTRLTVL.

There are a few counts of this clonotype. The rearrangement joins TRBV7-9 to TRBJ1-1; weak D call: TRBD1 (5 bases). The CDR3 loop spans 13 amino acids. Looked up from germline, CDR1 is SEHNR and CDR2 is FQNEAQ (reference sequence). Deletions cut 5 bases from V and 11 bases from J, with 18 bases between. The CDR3 loop is CASSLAGDSAAFF. CDR3 in DNA: TGTGCCAGCAGCCTGGCGGGGGACTCTGCTGCTTTCTTT.